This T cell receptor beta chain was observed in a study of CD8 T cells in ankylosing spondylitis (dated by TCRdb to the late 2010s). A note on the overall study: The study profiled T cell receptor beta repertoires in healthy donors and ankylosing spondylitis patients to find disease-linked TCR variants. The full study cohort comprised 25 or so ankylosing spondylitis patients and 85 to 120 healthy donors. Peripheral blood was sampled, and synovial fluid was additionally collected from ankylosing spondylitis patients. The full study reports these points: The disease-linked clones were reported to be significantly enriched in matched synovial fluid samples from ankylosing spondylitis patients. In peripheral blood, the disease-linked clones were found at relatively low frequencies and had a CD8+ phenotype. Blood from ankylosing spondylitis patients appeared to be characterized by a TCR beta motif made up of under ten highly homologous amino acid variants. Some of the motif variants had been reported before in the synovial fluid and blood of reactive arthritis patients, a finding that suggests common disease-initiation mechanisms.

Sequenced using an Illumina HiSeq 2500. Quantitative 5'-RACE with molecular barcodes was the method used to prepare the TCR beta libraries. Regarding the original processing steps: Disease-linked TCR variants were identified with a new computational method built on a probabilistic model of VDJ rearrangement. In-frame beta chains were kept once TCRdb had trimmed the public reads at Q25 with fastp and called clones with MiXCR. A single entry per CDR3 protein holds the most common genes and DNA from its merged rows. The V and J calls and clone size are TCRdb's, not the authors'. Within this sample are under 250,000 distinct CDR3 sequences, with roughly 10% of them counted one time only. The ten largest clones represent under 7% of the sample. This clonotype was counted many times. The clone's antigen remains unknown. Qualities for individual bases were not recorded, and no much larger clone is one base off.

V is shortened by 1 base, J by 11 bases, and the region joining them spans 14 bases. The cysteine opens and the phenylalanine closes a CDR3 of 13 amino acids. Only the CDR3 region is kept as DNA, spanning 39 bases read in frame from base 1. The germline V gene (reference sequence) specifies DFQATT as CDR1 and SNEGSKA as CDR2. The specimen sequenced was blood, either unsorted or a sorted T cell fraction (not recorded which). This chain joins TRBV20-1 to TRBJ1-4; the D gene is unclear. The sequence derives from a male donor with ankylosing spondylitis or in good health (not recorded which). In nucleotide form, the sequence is TGCAGTGCTAGAGGCGAGGGAGCGGGGAAACTGTTTTTT. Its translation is CSARGEGAGKLFF.